This entry lists 23 T cell receptor beta chains sequenced from one sample in a study of T cells after posttransplantation cyclophosphamide. Produced via immunoSEQ multiplex PCR; TCRdb's table is partial and in-frame only. This sample has tens of thousands of clones, with 91% found just once. The naive gate required viable CD3+CD4+ or CD3+CD8+ cells with CCR7+CD45RA+CD45RO-CD95-CD27+CD28+ phenotype. Material for sequencing was naive CD4+ T cells sorted from blood. Receptor source: a man aged 25-45 years in good health and a related stem cell transplant donor.

V is TRBV6-1 and J is TRBJ2-2; D may be TRBD1 (5 bases). Trimming removed 6 bases at V and 0 bases at J, with 11 bases between. This CDR3 has 15 amino acids. Looked up from germline, CDR1 is MNHNS and CDR2 is SASEGT. This CDR3 reads CASRRDRPNTGELFF. The CDR3 DNA reads TGTGCCAGCAGACGAGACAGACCGAACACCGGGGAGCTGTTTTTT.

The chain links TRBV11-2 to TRBJ1-4; perhaps TRBD1 as D (5 bases). CDR3 length equals 17 residues. Per the germline V gene, CDR1 is SGHAT and CDR2 is FQNNGV. The germline V and J ends were trimmed by 3 bases and 7 bases, with 21 bases remaining between them. The CDR3 DNA reads as TGTGCCAGCAGCTTTCCCGCCCGAGTGGTAAGGGGTGAAAAACTGTTTTTT. Translation: CASSFPARVVRGEKLFF.

The V and J genes are TRBV6-5 and TRBJ2-5; D might be TRBD2 (5 bases). The J call is in doubt because the DNA end fits TRBJ2-7 better. The CDR3 runs 11 residues. Germline V gene lookup returns CDR1 MNHEY and CDR2 SVGAGI. The CDR3 loop is CASRRGDEQYF. The CDR3 DNA sequence: TGTGCCAGCAGACGGGGAGACGAGCAGTACTTC.

The chain employs TRBV28 and TRBJ1-5, with D hard to call. Trimming cost V 6 bases and J 3 bases, with 9 bases left between them. Germline CDR1 MDHEN, CDR2 SYDVKM. This CDR3 spans 13 amino acids. The CDR3 loop is CASRPQDNQPQHF. Here the CDR3 DNA reads TGTGCCAGCAGACCGCAGGACAATCAGCCCCAGCATTTT.

The chain is built from TRBV18 and TRBJ1-1, with 9 bases matching TRBD1. V gave up 6 bases and J gave up 10 bases; unmatched junction bases: 9. This CDR3 is built from 13 residues. CDR1 is KGHSH and CDR2 is LQKENI in the germline V gene. CDR3 DNA: TGTGCCAGCTCGTCTACAACAGGGGGCTCAGCTTTCTTT. Translating it yields CASSSTTGGSAFF.

The genes are TRBV19 and TRBJ1-5; D is uncertain. This CDR3 is built from 14 residues. The V end lost 5 bases, the J end lost 0 bases, and 8 bases lay between the germline ends. CDR1 is LNHDA and CDR2 is SQIVND in the germline V gene (reference sequence). Here the CDR3 reads CASSPGLSNQPQHF. CDR3 nucleotides: TGTGCCAGTAGTCCTGGCCTTAGCAATCAGCCCCAGCATTTT. Filled out from reference TRBV19 and TRBJ1-5, the complete variable domain reads DGGITQSPKYLFRKEGQNVTLSCEQNLNHDAMYWYRQDPGQGLRLIYYSQIVNDFQKGDIAEGYSVSREKKESFPLTVTSAQKNPTAFYLCASSPGLSNQPQHFGDGTRLSIL.

This rearrangement joins TRBV28 to TRBJ1-1; the match to TRBD1 covers 12 bases. This CDR3 comprises 19 residues. CDR1 is MDHEN and CDR2 is SYDVKM in the germline V gene. Trimming took 1 base from V and 2 from J; bases not matched to a gene: 11. This CDR3 reads CASSLLGGQGAGRNTEAFF. The DNA for the CDR3 is TGTGCCAGCAGTTTATTGGGGGGACAGGGGGCCGGGAGAAACACTGAAGCTTTCTTT.

The CDR3 region has the DNA TGTGCCAGCAGCTCCCTCATGAACAGGGACCAAGGAAACACCATATATTTT. Protein: CASSSLMNRDQGNTIYF. The chain has TRBV7-9 and TRBJ1-3; possibly TRBD1 for D (6 bases). From germline, CDR1 is SEHNR and CDR2 FQNEAQ (reference sequence). The germline V and J ends were trimmed by 4 bases and 4 bases, with 20 bases remaining between them. The CDR3 spans 17 residues.

The chain combines TRBV5-4 with TRBJ2-7; 7 nucleotides match TRBD2. The length of the CDR3 is 13 residues. The V and J ends lost 3 bases and 1 base, in that order; junction bases with no gene match: 1. From germline, CDR1 is SGHNT and CDR2 YYREEE (reference sequence). The CDR3 sequence is CASSSGLSYEQYF. In DNA form, the CDR3 reads TGTGCCAGCAGCTCGGGACTATCCTACGAGCAGTACTTC.

This chain uses TRBV25-1 with TRBJ1-2; D is undetermined. The CDR3 is 13 amino acids. V was shortened by 3 bases and J by 9 bases, with 14 bases between the two germline ends. CDR1 is MGHDK and CDR2 is SYGVNS in the germline V gene. CDR3 sequence reads: CASSDVNQDSYTF. The CDR3 DNA follows: TGTGCCAGCAGTGACGTGAACCAGGATAGCTACACCTTC.

The genes are TRBV6-1 and TRBJ2-7, with TRBD2 as a possible D gene (7 bases). Germline V gene data show CDR1 as MNHNS and CDR2 as SASEGT. V lost 0 bases, J lost 4 bases, and 13 bases lay in between. This CDR3 is built from 15 residues. The CDR3 here is CASSEAGGRGYEQYF. For the CDR3, the DNA is TGTGCCAGCAGTGAAGCGGGGGGGCGCGGGTACGAGCAGTACTTC.

This chain links TRBV7-9 with TRBJ2-1, with 10 bases that match TRBD2. The CDR3 has 17 residues. The germline V gene has CDR1 SEHNR and CDR2 FQNEAQ (reference sequence). V lost 3 bases and J lost 4; bases outside the gene matches: 9. The CDR3 is CASSLVRTSGLYNEQFF. CDR3 nucleotide sequence: TGTGCCAGCAGCTTGGTCCGGACTAGCGGACTTTACAATGAGCAGTTCTTC.

The chain couples TRBV5-4 to TRBJ2-1; 10 positions match TRBD2. Per germline, CDR1 SGHNT and CDR2 YYREEE (reference sequence). This CDR3 spans 14 amino acids. Unmatched junction bases numbered 7, after V lost 5 bases and J lost 8 bases. DNA for the CDR3: TGTGCCAGCAGACCCGGACTAGCGGAGGATGAGCAGTTCTTC. It codes for CASRPGLAEDEQFF.

J is TRBJ2-6 and V is TRBV28; D gene unclear. CDR3 size: 13 residues. CDR1 and CDR2 from the germline V gene are MDHEN and SYDVKM. V was shortened by 10 bases and J by 0 bases, with 7 bases between the two germline ends. The DNA of the CDR3 is TGTGCCACCTTAATCTCTGGGGCCAACGTCCTGACTTTC. This gives the protein CATLISGANVLTF.

This clone was observed once. The DNA for the CDR3 is TGTGCCAGCAGCCAAGATTTGACAGACTCTGGAAACACCATATATTTT. It codes for CASSQDLTDSGNTIYF. J is TRBJ1-3 and V is TRBV14; possibly TRBD1 for D (5 bases). This CDR3 region has 16 residues. The V end lost 0 bases, the J end lost 0 bases, and 9 bases lay between the germline ends. The germline gives CDR1 SGHDN, CDR2 FVKESK.

In DNA, the CDR3 is TGTGCCAGCAGTATCCCTCTTGGCCGGAGCTCTGGAAACACCATATATTTT. It specifies CASSIPLGRSSGNTIYF. V usage is TRBV2 and J usage is TRBJ1-3; D gene uncertain. Germline V CDR1 and CDR2: SNHLY, FYNNEI. V gave up 5 bases and J gave up 0 bases, with 17 bases separating them. The CDR3 runs 17 residues.

The rearrangement joins TRBV6-1 to TRBJ1-6; TRBD1 might be the D (6 bases). The CDR3 has 15 amino acids. V was trimmed by 7 bases and J by 2 bases, leaving 12 bases between them. Germline CDR1 reads MNHNS; CDR2 reads SASEGT. The CDR3, as DNA: TGTGCCAGCATCAAGGACAGAGCCTATAATTCACCCCTCCACTTT. Amino acid sequence: CASIKDRAYNSPLHF.

The gene calls are TRBV14 and TRBJ1-6, with 7 bases aligning to TRBD1. The CDR3 is 14 residues long. Looked up from germline, CDR1 is SGHDN and CDR2 is FVKESK. Germline trimming cut 5 bases from V and 6 bases from J; bases unmatched to any gene: 4. This chain's CDR3 is CASSSGQLNSPLHF. CDR3 nucleotide sequence: TGTGCCAGCAGCTCGGGACAGCTTAATTCACCCCTCCACTTT. The full variable domain, in which reference TRBV14 and TRBJ1-6 provide the parts outside the CDR3, is EAGVTQFPSHSVIEKGQTVTLRCDPISGHDNLYWYRRVMGKEIKFLLHFVKESKQDESGMPNNRFLAERTGGTYSTLKVQPAELEDSGVYFCASSSGQLNSPLHFGNGTRLTVT.

The chain is built from TRBV5-1 and TRBJ2-7, with D uncertain. Germline V CDR1 and CDR2: SGHRS, YFSETQ. Trimming pared 4 bases from V and 4 bases from J, leaving 9 bases between. The CDR3 consists of 12 residues. The CDR3 reads CASSPGLYEQYF. The CDR3 region has the DNA TGCGCCAGCAGCCCGGGTTTGTACGAGCAGTACTTC.

The chain employs TRBV5-1 and TRBJ2-1; 10 nucleotides align to TRBD2. Germline trimming cut 4 bases from V and 10 bases from J; bases unmatched to any gene: 11. In germline, CDR1 is SGHRS, CDR2 YFSETQ. This CDR3 spans 15 amino acids. The CDR3 spells CASSPTSGPSTEQFF. In DNA form, the CDR3 reads TGCGCCAGCAGCCCGACTAGCGGGCCCTCCACGGAGCAGTTCTTC. Based on the CDR3 plus reference TRBV5-1 and TRBJ2-1, the full variable domain is KAGVTQTPRYLIKTRGQQVTLSCSPISGHRSVSWYQQTPGQGLQFLFEYFSETQRNKGNFPGRFSGRQFSNSRSEMNVSTLELGDSALYLCASSPTSGPSTEQFFGPGTRLTVL.

This clone was observed a few times. The same CDR3 can be traced to other DNA sequences in this sample. The chain links TRBV6-6 to TRBJ1-6, with no clear D. This CDR3 has 15 residues. V lost 2 bases, J lost 3 bases, and 8 bases lay in between. CDR1 and CDR2 from the germline V gene are MNHNY and SVGAGI (reference sequence). The CDR3 nucleotides read TGTGCCAGCAGTTACCGACAAGACTATAATTCACCCCTCCACTTT. The encoded protein is CASSYRQDYNSPLHF.

The genes are TRBV19 and TRBJ1-6, with D tentatively TRBD1 (5 bases). V was cut by 1 base and J by 7 bases, with 14 bases left in between. The CDR3 runs 16 residues. CDR1 LNHDA and CDR2 SQIVND come from the germline V gene (reference sequence). CDR3 nucleotides: TGTGCCAGTAGTATAGTACCCGCCAGGGCAAATTCACCCCTCCACTTT. Protein sequence: CASSIVPARANSPLHF.

The rearrangement uses TRBV6-5 and TRBJ1-2; D is unclear. CDR1 is MNHEY and CDR2 is SVGAGI in the germline V gene. This CDR3 contains 14 residues. V was clipped by 6 bases and J by 5 bases, with 16 bases between them. The CDR3 DNA is TGTGCCAGCAGCCCCGCGGGCGGTGATTATGGCTACACCTTC. Residues: CASSPAGGDYGYTF.